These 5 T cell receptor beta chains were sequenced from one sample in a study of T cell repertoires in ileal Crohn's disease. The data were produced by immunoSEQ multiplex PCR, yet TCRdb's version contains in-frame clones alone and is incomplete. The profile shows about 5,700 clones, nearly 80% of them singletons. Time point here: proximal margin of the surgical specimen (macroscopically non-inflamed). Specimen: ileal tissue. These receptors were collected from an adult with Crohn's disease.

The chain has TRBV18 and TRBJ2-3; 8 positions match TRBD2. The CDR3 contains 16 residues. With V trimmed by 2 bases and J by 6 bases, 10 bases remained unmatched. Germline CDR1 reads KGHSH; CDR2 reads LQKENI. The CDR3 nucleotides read TGTGCCAGCTCACCAAGGCCAGCGGGGGACGGGGATACGCAGTATTTT. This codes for CASSPRPAGDGDTQYF.

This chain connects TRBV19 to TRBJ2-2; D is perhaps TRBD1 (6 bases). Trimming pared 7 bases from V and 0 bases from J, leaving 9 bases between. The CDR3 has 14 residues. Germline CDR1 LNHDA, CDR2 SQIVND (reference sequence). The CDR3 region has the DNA TGTGCCAGTACTAGGACAGCGAACACCGGGGAGCTGTTTTTT. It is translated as CASTRTANTGELFF.

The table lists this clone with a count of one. The CDR3 loop is CAISGGGANNEQFF. The DNA of the CDR3 is TGTGCCATCAGTGGAGGGGGGGCGAACAATGAGCAGTTCTTC. The chain combines TRBV10-3 with TRBJ2-1; tentatively, D is TRBD2 (7 bases). The ends were cut back, 4 bases at V and 5 bases at J, with 12 bases in the middle. The germline V gene has CDR1 ENHRY and CDR2 SYGVKD. This CDR3 has 14 residues.

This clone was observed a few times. The CDR3 reads CASFMAEGSSPLHF. CDR3 coding DNA: TGTGCCAGCTTTATGGCCGAGGGTAGTTCACCCCTCCACTTT. The rearrangement joins TRBV6-1 to TRBJ1-6, with D unresolved. Germline lookup yields CDR1 MNHNS and CDR2 SASEGT. V lost 8 bases, J lost 9 bases, and 17 bases lay in between. The CDR3 is 14 amino acids.

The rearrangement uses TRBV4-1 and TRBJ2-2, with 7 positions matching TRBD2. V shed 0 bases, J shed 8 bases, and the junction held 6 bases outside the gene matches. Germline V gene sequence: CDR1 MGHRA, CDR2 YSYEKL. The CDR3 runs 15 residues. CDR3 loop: CASSQELTSLGELFF. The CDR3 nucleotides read TGCGCCAGCAGCCAAGAGTTGACTAGCTTGGGGGAGCTGTTTTTT.